These T cell receptor beta chains were read from a single sample in a study of cytomegalovirus exposure and HLA in healthy donors. The protocol was immunoSEQ multiplex PCR, while the TCRdb copy is restricted to in-frame clones and leaves out a portion. Of more than 90,000 clones in the sample, roughly 79% were seen once. The specimen sequenced was PBMCs. These receptors all come from a man under 40 in good health and CMV-seronegative. Both conserved end residues are part of each CDR3. A D gene is named only where the DNA matches it firmly. Clone size is shown for a subset of rows, as once, few, many or a class of expanded clone.

v_gene	abundance	j_gene	d_gene	CDR3aa	CDR3nt
TRBV18	-	TRBJ2-5	TRBD1	CASSLTAGTGQQETQYF	TGTGCCAGCTCACTCACCGCCGGGACAGGACAACAAGAGACCCAGTACTTC
TRBV4-1	-	TRBJ2-1	-	CASSRSPDGEQFF	TGCGCCAGCAGCCGGAGTCCAGACGGTGAGCAGTTCTTC
TRBV1	-	TRBJ1-1	-	CTSSLYPYGQGCSGGNTEAFF	TGCACCAGCAGCCTTTACCCTTACGGACAGGGATGTTCGGGGGGGAACACTGAAGCTTTCTTT
TRBV18	-	TRBJ1-1	-	CASSATENTEAFF	TGTGCCAGCTCCGCGACAGAGAACACTGAAGCTTTCTTT
TRBV10-3	once	TRBJ2-2	TRBD2	CAISVNLRDYSNTGELFF	TGTGCCATCAGCGTGAATCTCCGGGACTACTCGAACACCGGGGAGCTGTTTTTT
TRBV11-1	-	TRBJ1-2	TRBD1	CASSLGTGSDYGYTF	TGTGCCAGCAGCCTTGGGACAGGGTCGGACTATGGCTACACCTTC
TRBV7-7	-	TRBJ2-3	-	CASSLLGSGTDTQYF	TGTGCCAGCAGCTTACTCGGGTCCGGCACAGATACGCAGTATTTT
TRBV27	-	TRBJ1-6	-	CASRPSGTYNSPLHF	TGTGCCAGCAGACCATCAGGGACCTATAATTCACCCCTCCACTTT
TRBV10-1	-	TRBJ2-3	-	CASSRLQGGSTDTQYF	TGCGCCAGCAGTCGATTACAGGGAGGGAGCACAGATACGCAGTATTTT
TRBV11-2	-	TRBJ2-5	TRBD1	CASSRDRKETQYF	TGTGCCAGCAGCCGGGACAGAAAAGAGACCCAGTACTTC
TRBV7-6	-	TRBJ1-1	-	CASSPQGGNTEAFF	TGTGCCAGCAGCCCTCAGGGCGGAAACACTGAAGCTTTCTTT
TRBV4-1	-	TRBJ1-4	-	CASSYYDSLNEKLFF	TGCGCCAGCAGCTACTATGACAGTCTTAATGAAAAACTGTTTTTT
TRBV27	-	TRBJ2-4	-	CASSLRGSWDKNIQYF	TGTGCCAGCAGTTTGAGAGGGAGTTGGGACAAAAACATTCAGTACTTC
TRBV5-4	once	TRBJ1-1	TRBD1	CASSFHATGVTEAFF	TGTGCCAGCAGCTTCCATGCCACAGGGGTTACTGAAGCTTTCTTT
TRBV7-2	-	TRBJ2-5	-	CASSSHPGGETQYF	TGTGCCAGCAGCTCCCACCCAGGGGGGGAGACCCAGTACTTC
TRBV11-2	-	TRBJ1-4	-	CASSRSGAIEEKLFF	TGTGCCAGCAGCAGGTCAGGGGCAATTGAGGAAAAACTGTTTTTT
TRBV23-1	-	TRBJ2-3	-	CASPLAENTDTQYF	TGCGCCAGCCCATTAGCGGAAAACACAGATACGCAGTATTTT
TRBV29-1	-	TRBJ2-2	-	CSVDQNTGELFF	TGCAGCGTTGATCAGAACACCGGGGAGCTGTTTTTT
TRBV5-1	-	TRBJ2-5	TRBD2	CASSSRLAGGPGQETQYF	TGCGCCAGCAGCTCCCGACTAGCGGGGGGGCCAGGGCAAGAGACCCAGTACTTC
TRBV5-8	-	TRBJ1-2	-	CASSLRIPIQGYGYTF	TGTGCCAGCAGCTTGAGGATCCCTATTCAGGGGTATGGCTACACCTTC
TRBV25-1	once	TRBJ1-1	-	CASSEWTEEAFF	TGTGCCAGCAGTGAATGGACAGAAGAGGCTTTCTTT
TRBV7-2	-	TRBJ1-5	-	CASSPQVGQPQHF	TGTGCCAGCAGCCCCCAGGTGGGTCAGCCCCAGCATTTT
TRBV7-2	once	TRBJ2-1	-	CASSFHLNNEQFF	TGTGCCAGCAGCTTCCACCTAAACAATGAGCAGTTCTTC
TRBV18	-	TRBJ1-2	-	CASSQTGKGGYTF	TGTGCCAGCTCACAAACAGGGAAAGGCGGCTACACCTTC
TRBV7-6	-	TRBJ2-3	TRBD2	CASSPAGLAGLTQYF	TGTGCCAGCAGCCCCGCGGGACTAGCGGGACTAACGCAGTATTTT
TRBV19	-	TRBJ1-2	TRBD1	CASRDRGSGSTF	TGTGCCAGCCGGGACAGGGGTTCCGGGTCCACCTTC
TRBV18	-	TRBJ1-5	TRBD1	CASSPGTGSNQPQHF	TGTGCCAGCTCACCAGGGACAGGAAGTAATCAGCCCCAGCATTTT
TRBV5-1	few	TRBJ2-7	-	CASSQDSYEQYF	TGCGCCAGCAGCCAAGACAGCTACGAGCAGTACTTC
TRBV11-3	-	TRBJ1-1	-	CASSLDAHGTEAFF	TGTGCCAGCAGCTTAGATGCCCACGGCACTGAAGCTTTCTTT
TRBV2	-	TRBJ1-3	TRBD1	CASSEEGAAGNTIYF	TGTGCCAGCAGTGAAGAGGGGGCTGCGGGAAACACCATATATTTT
TRBV4-3	-	TRBJ2-5	-	CASSQVVLQETQYF	TGCGCCAGCAGCCAAGTAGTCCTCCAAGAGACCCAGTACTTC
TRBV11-3	-	TRBJ1-2	TRBD1	CASSLGGTGGLYGYTF	TGTGCCAGCAGCTTAGGGGGGACAGGGGGACTCTATGGCTACACCTTC
TRBV30	-	TRBJ1-1	-	CAPVNARCSAEAFF	TGTGCCCCTGTTAACGCCCGATGTAGCGCTGAAGCTTTCTTT
TRBV2	-	TRBJ2-1	TRBD2	CASFLGISGHNEQFF	TGTGCCAGCTTCCTAGGGATTAGCGGGCACAATGAGCAGTTCTTC
TRBV7-3	once	TRBJ2-6	-	CASSLMSAAGVGGSGANVLTF	TGTGCCAGCAGCTTAATGTCTGCGGCTGGGGTGGGGGGCTCTGGGGCCAACGTCCTGACTTTC
TRBV9	once	TRBJ2-1	-	CASSVAGSALEQFF	TGTGCCAGCAGCGTAGCAGGTAGCGCGCTGGAGCAGTTCTTC
TRBV7-8	-	TRBJ1-1	-	CASSLVWADREAFF	TGTGCCAGCAGCTTAGTTTGGGCCGACAGGGAAGCTTTCTTT
TRBV5-1	few	TRBJ2-1	TRBD1	CASRVAGGSYNEQFF	TGCGCCAGCAGGGTTGCAGGGGGTTCCTACAATGAGCAGTTCTTC
TRBV16	-	TRBJ2-1	-	CASSQSRAAYNEQFF	TGTGCCAGCAGCCAATCGAGGGCAGCCTACAATGAGCAGTTCTTC
TRBV7-8	-	TRBJ2-1	TRBD2	CASSGLAGVIDNEQFF	TGTGCCAGCAGCGGGCTAGCGGGAGTTATCGACAATGAGCAGTTCTTC
TRBV19	-	TRBJ2-3	TRBD2	CASSSGGAPRRTDTQYF	TGTGCCAGTAGTAGCGGGGGGGCCCCCCGGAGGACAGATACGCAGTATTTT
TRBV5-1	-	TRBJ1-3	TRBD1	CASSPRTGGNTIYF	TGCGCCAGCAGCCCTAGGACAGGGGGAAACACCATATATTTT
TRBV13	-	TRBJ2-5	-	CASSLQGGPRETQYF	TGTGCCAGCAGCTTACAGGGGGGCCCTCGAGAGACCCAGTACTTC
TRBV6-1	-	TRBJ1-2	-	CASSESRYGYTF	TGTGCCAGCAGTGAATCCAGATATGGCTACACCTTC
TRBV5-1	-	TRBJ2-5	-	CASSLSSGNQETQYF	TGCGCCAGCAGCTTGTCCAGCGGTAACCAAGAGACCCAGTACTTC
TRBV19	-	TRBJ2-1	-	CASSILSPNEQFF	TGTGCCAGTAGTATTCTGTCCCCCAATGAGCAGTTCTTC
TRBV6-1	-	TRBJ1-5	-	CASRQFQGNQPQHF	TGTGCCAGCAGGCAATTCCAGGGAAATCAGCCCCAGCATTTT
TRBV19	-	TRBJ2-1	-	CASSMTRLSYNEQFF	TGTGCCAGTAGTATGACCAGGCTTTCGTACAATGAGCAGTTCTTC
TRBV18	-	TRBJ1-2	TRBD1	CASSPPRDRSYGYTF	TGTGCCAGCTCACCACCGCGGGACAGATCCTATGGCTACACCTTC